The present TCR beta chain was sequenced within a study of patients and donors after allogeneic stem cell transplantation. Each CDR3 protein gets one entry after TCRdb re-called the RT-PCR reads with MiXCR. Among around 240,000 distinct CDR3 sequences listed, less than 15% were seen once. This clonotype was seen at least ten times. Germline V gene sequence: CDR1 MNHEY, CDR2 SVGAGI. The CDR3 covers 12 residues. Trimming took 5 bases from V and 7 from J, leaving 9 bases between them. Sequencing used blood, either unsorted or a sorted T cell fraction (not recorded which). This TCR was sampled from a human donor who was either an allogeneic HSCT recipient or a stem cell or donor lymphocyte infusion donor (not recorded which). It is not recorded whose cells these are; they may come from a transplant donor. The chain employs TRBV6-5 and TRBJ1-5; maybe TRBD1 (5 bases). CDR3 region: CASSTRQQPQHF. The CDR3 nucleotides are TGTGCCAGCAGTACTCGACAGCAGCCCCAGCATTTT.